One and the same sample provided the 15 T cell receptor beta chains below, sequenced in a study of CD4+ T cells in melanoma. This table comes from immunoSEQ multiplex PCR, and its TCRdb copy is limited to in-frame clones, with some not included. This table has about 140,000 clones, around 90% appearing once. The receptors originated from a human donor with melanoma.

This chain joins TRBV9 and TRBJ2-7, with D possibly being TRBD2 (5 bases). V dropped 0 bases and J dropped 7 bases, with 11 bases sitting between them. The CDR3 contains 13 residues. Germline-derived CDR1 and CDR2 are SGDLS and YYNGEE. The CDR3 sequence is CASSVDNTGEQYF. CDR3 DNA sequence: TGTGCCAGCAGCGTAGATAATACGGGAGAGCAGTACTTC. Full variable domain (rest looked up from reference TRBV9 and TRBJ2-7): DSGVTQTPKHLITATGQRVTLRCSPRSGDLSVYWYQQSLDQGLQFLIQYYNGEERAKGNILERFSAQQFPDLHSELNLSSLELGDSALYFCASSVDNTGEQYFGPGTRLTVT.

The rearrangement joins TRBV5-1 to TRBJ2-6, with D possibly matching TRBD1 (5 bases). The CDR3 runs to 18 residues. Germline CDR1 reads SGHRS; CDR2 reads YFSETQ. V was clipped by 1 base and J by 0 bases, with 14 bases between them. Written as DNA, the CDR3 is TGCGCCAGCAGCTTGATCGGGCAGGGCTCCTCTGGGGCCAACGTCCTGACTTTC. Protein sequence: CASSLIGQGSSGANVLTF.

The chain is built from TRBV2 and TRBJ2-5; D might be TRBD1 or TRBD2, each matching 5 bases. Germline V lookup: CDR1 SNHLY, CDR2 FYNNEI. This CDR3 region has 13 residues. With 8 bases removed from V and 0 bases from J, the gap between germline ends came to 10 bases. The CDR3 DNA follows: TGTGCCAGCGTCGGGACGTACCAAGAGACCCAGTACTTC. It specifies CASVGTYQETQYF.

The J gene is TRBJ2-7, the V gene TRBV5-4; TRBD1 might be the D (6 bases). Germline values: CDR1 SGHNT, CDR2 YYREEE (reference sequence). The CDR3 is 14 amino acids. V was trimmed by 2 bases and J by 4 bases, leaving 13 bases between them. CDR3 bases: TGTGCCAGCAGCTTAGAGAACAGGGATTACGAGCAGTACTTC. Translated: CASSLENRDYEQYF.

This chain connects TRBV9 to TRBJ1-2; possibly TRBD1 for D (6 bases). The germline V and J ends were trimmed by 0 bases and 7 bases, with 22 bases remaining between them. The CDR3 has 17 amino acids. The germline gives CDR1 SGDLS, CDR2 YYNGEE. The CDR3 loop is CASSVGGGGYESGGYTF. CDR3 bases: TGTGCCAGCAGCGTAGGTGGAGGGGGGTACGAATCCGGTGGCTACACCTTC.

The genes are TRBV18 and TRBJ1-2, with TRBD1 matching 9 bases. The CDR3 has 16 amino acids. The germline V gene encodes CDR1 KGHSH and CDR2 LQKENI. After removal of 2 bases from V and 2 bases from J, the junction contained 6 bases not matched to a gene. The CDR3 loop reads CASSPLGTGKNYGYTF. CDR3 nucleotides: TGTGCCAGCTCACCATTGGGGACAGGGAAGAACTATGGCTACACCTTC.

The rearrangement uses TRBV5-1 and TRBJ2-7, with D possibly TRBD1 on 5 matching bases. This CDR3 is 13 amino acids long. Germline V gene data show CDR1 as SGHRS and CDR2 as YFSETQ. The V gene lost 4 bases and the J gene lost 6 bases, with 14 bases spanning the gap. In DNA form, the CDR3 reads TGCGCCAGCAGCCAGGACATCTCCAGCGAGCAGTACTTC. Encoded protein: CASSQDISSEQYF.

The gene calls are TRBV6-5 and TRBJ1-4; 7 bases line up with TRBD1. In germline, CDR1 is MNHEY, CDR2 SVGAGI. With V trimmed by 0 bases and J by 8 bases, 9 bases remained unmatched. The CDR3 totals 16 residues. The CDR3 here is CASSYSRGTVYEKLFF. The DNA for the CDR3 is TGTGCCAGCAGTTACTCTCGCGGGACAGTCTACGAAAAACTGTTTTTT.

V is TRBV18 and J is TRBJ2-7, with D perhaps TRBD1 (5 bases). The CDR3 has 15 residues. V lost 1 base and J lost 0, with 10 bases in between. Per the germline V gene, CDR1 is KGHSH and CDR2 is LQKENI. The CDR3 nucleotides are TGTGCCAGCTCACCACGGGGCACAGTCTCCTACGAGCAGTACTTC. Protein sequence: CASSPRGTVSYEQYF.

The V gene is TRBV7-9, the J gene TRBJ2-7; TRBD1 matches at 9 bases. Germline V gene lookup returns CDR1 SEHNR and CDR2 FQNEAQ (reference sequence). There are 13 residues in the CDR3. The junction had 4 bases not matched to a gene; V was cut back by 4 bases and J by 6 bases. The CDR3 nucleotides are TGTGCCAGCAGCTCAGGACAGGGGCTCGAGCAGTACTTC. Translated, it gives CASSSGQGLEQYF. The variable domain in full, with the rest retrieved from reference TRBV7-9 and TRBJ2-7, is DTGVSQNPRHKITKRGQNVTFRCDPISEHNRLYWYRQTLGQGPEFLTYFQNEAQLEKSRLLSDRFSAERPKGSFSTLEIQRTEQGDSAMYLCASSSGQGLEQYFGPGTRLTVT.

The gene calls are TRBV5-6 and TRBJ2-7, with D possibly being TRBD1 or TRBD2 (5 bases each). The V and J ends lost 3 bases and 3 bases respectively, with 19 bases between them. This CDR3 has 16 amino acids. Germline CDR1 and CDR2: SGHDT and YYEEEE. The CDR3 is CASSSPARDGIYEQYF. CDR3 nucleotide sequence: TGTGCCAGCAGCTCCCCCGCCCGGGACGGGATCTACGAGCAGTACTTC. The full variable domain, with the rest looked up from reference TRBV5-6 and TRBJ2-7, is DAGVTQSPTHLIKTRGQQVTLRCSPKSGHDTVSWYQQALGQGPQFIFQYYEEEERQRGNFPDRFSGHQFPNYSSELNVNALLLGDSALYLCASSSPARDGIYEQYFGPGTRLTVT.

The CDR3 spells CASSERPSRVGNEQFF. The CDR3 DNA is TGTGCCAGCAGTGAACGCCCTAGTAGGGTCGGGAATGAGCAGTTCTTC. The V and J genes are TRBV6-1 and TRBJ2-1; D is uncertain. Trimming cost V 2 bases and J 7 bases, with 18 bases left between them. The CDR3 totals 16 residues. Per the germline V gene, CDR1 is MNHNS and CDR2 is SASEGT.

On this clone: Other DNA sequences of this sample code for an identical CDR3. V and J are TRBV18 and TRBJ2-5; no reliable D call. CDR1 and CDR2 from the germline V gene are KGHSH and LQKENI. The CDR3 has 13 residues. The V end lost 3 bases, the J end lost 4 bases, and 9 bases lay between the germline ends. The CDR3 region has the DNA TGTGCCAGCTCACCTGGCACCCTAGAGACCCAGTACTTC. Amino acids: CASSPGTLETQYF.

The rearrangement links TRBV9 to TRBJ2-7; D may be TRBD2 (6 bases). V lost 0 bases to trimming and J lost 3 bases, with 13 bases between them. Germline CDR1 and CDR2: SGDLS and YYNGEE. This CDR3 region has 15 residues. CDR3 protein: CASSVGLESLYEQYF. CDR3 DNA: TGTGCCAGCAGCGTAGGACTAGAGTCCCTCTACGAGCAGTACTTC.

This clone was recorded once. The V and J genes are TRBV19 and TRBJ1-4; D ambiguous. Per the germline V gene, CDR1 is LNHDA and CDR2 is SQIVND (reference sequence). The germline V and J ends were trimmed by 7 bases and 8 bases, with 14 bases remaining between them. CDR3 size: 13 residues. In DNA form, the CDR3 reads TGTGCCAGTACGGCCGGCGGGAGGGAAAAACTGTTTTTT. Translated, it gives CASTAGGREKLFF.